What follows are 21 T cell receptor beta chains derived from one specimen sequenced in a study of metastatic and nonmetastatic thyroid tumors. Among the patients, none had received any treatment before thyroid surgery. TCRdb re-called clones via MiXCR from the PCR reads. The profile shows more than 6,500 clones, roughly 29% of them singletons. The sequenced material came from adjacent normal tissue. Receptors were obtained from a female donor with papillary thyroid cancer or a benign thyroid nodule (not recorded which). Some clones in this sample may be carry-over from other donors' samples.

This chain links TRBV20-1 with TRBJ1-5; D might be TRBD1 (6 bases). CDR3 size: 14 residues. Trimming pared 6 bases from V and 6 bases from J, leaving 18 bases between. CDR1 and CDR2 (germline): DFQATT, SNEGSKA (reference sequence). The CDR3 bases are TGCAGTGCCGAATCCACAGGGATGGGTCAGCCCCAGCATTTT. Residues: CSAESTGMGQPQHF.

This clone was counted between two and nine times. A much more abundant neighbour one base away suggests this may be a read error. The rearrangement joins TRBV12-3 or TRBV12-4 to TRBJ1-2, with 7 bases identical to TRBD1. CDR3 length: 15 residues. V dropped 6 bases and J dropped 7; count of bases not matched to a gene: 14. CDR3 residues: CASSPGQTSGGGYTF. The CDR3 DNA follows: TGTGCCAGCAGCCCGGGACAGACCAGTGGTGGTGGCTACACCTTC.

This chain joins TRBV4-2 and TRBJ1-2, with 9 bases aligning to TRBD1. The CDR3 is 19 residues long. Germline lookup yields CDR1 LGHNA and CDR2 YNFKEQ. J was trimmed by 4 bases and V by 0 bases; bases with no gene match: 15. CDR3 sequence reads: CASSQENGVAGGQGYGYTF. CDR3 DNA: TGTGCCAGCAGCCAAGAGAACGGGGTAGCGGGGGGACAGGGCTATGGCTACACCTTC.

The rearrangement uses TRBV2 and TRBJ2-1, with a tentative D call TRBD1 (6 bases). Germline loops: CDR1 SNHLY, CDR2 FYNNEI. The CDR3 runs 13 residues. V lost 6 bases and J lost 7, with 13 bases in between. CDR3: CASRRTESNEQFF. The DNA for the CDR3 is TGTGCCAGCAGGAGGACAGAGTCTAATGAGCAGTTCTTC. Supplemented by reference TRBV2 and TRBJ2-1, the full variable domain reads EPEVTQTPSHQVTQMGQEVILRCVPISNHLYFYWYRQILGQKVEFLVSFYNNEISEKSEIFDDQFSVERPDGSNFTLKIRSTKLEDSAMYFCASRRTESNEQFFGPGTRLTVL.

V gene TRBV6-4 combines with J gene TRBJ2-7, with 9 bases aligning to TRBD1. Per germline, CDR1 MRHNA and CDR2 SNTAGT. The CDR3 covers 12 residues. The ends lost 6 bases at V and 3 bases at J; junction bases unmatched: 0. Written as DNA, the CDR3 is TGTGCCAGCAGGGACAGGGGCTACGAGCAGTACTTC. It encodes CASRDRGYEQYF.

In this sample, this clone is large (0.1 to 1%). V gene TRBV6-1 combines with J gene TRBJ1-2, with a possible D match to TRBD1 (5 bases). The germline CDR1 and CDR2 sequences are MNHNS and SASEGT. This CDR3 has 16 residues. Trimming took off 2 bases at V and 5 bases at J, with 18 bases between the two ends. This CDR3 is CASSEFGVRGGYGYTF. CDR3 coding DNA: TGTGCCAGCAGTGAATTCGGCGTGCGGGGGGGGTATGGCTACACCTTC.

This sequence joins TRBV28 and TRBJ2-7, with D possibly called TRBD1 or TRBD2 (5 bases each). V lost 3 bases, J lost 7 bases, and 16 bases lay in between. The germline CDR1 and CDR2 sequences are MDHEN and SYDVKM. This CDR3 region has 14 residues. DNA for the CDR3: TGTGCCAGCAGTTTTCAGGGACCCCCTTTGGAGCAGTACTTC. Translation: CASSFQGPPLEQYF.

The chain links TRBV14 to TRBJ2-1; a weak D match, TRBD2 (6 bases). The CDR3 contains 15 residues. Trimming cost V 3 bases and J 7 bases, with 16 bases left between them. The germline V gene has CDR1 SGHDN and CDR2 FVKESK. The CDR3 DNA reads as TGTGCCAGCAGCCAGCCCCGGGACTTACCGAATGAGCAGTTCTTC. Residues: CASSQPRDLPNEQFF.

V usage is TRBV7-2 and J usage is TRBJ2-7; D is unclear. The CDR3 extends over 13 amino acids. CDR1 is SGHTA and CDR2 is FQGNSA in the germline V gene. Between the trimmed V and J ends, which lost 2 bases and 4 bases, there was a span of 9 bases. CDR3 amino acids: CASSLIRFYEQYF. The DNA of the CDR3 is TGTGCCAGCAGCTTAATACGGTTTTACGAGCAGTACTTC.

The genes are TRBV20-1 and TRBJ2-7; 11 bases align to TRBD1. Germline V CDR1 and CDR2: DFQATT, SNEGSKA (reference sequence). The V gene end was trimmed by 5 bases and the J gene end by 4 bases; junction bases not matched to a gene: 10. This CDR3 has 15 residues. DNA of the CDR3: TGCAGTGCTGAATCCCGGGACAGGGGGAAGTACGAGCAGTACTTC. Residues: CSAESRDRGKYEQYF.

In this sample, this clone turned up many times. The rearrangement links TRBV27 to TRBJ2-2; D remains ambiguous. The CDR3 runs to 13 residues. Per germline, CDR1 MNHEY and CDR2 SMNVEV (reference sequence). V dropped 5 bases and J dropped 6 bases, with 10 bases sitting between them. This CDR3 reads CASSVDWSGELFF. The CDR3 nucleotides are TGTGCCAGCAGTGTCGATTGGTCCGGGGAGCTGTTTTTT.

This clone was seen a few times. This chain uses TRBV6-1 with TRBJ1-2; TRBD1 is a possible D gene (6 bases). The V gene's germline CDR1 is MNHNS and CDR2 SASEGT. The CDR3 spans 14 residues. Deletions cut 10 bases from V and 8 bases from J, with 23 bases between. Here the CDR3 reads CATIPGQGRTGYTF. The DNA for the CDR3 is TGTGCCACCATCCCGGGACAAGGACGGACGGGCTACACCTTC.

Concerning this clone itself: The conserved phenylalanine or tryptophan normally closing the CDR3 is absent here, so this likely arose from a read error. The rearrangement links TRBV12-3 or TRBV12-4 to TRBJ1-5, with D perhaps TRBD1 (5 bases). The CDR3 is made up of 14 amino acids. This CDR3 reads CARSTTAKNQPQHY. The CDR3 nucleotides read TGTGCCAGGAGTACGACAGCGAAAAACCAGCCTCAGCATTAT.

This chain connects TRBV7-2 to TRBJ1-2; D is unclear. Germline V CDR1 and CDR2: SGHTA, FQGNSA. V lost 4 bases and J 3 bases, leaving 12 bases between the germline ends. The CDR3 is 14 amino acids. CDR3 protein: CASSSTISDYGYTF. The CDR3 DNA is TGTGCCAGCAGCTCCACGATTTCGGACTATGGCTACACCTTC. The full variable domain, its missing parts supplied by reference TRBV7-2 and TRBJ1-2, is GAGVSQSPSNKVTEKGKDVELRCDPISGHTALYWYRQSLGQGLEFLIYFQGNSAPDKSGLPSDRFSAERTGGSVSTLTIQRTQQEDSAVYLCASSSTISDYGYTFGSGTRLTVV.

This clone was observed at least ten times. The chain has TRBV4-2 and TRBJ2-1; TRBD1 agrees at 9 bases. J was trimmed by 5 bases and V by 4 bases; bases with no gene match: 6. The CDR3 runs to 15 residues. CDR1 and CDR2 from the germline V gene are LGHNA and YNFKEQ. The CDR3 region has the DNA TGTGCCAGCAGCCCGGGACAGGGTCCCGACAATGAGCAGTTCTTC. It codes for CASSPGQGPDNEQFF.

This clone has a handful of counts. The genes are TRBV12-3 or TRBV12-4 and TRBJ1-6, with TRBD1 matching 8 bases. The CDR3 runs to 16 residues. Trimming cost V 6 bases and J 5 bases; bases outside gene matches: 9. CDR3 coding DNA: TGTGCCAGCAGACCACATGGGACAGGCGATAATTCACCCCTCCACTTT. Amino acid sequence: CASRPHGTGDNSPLHF.

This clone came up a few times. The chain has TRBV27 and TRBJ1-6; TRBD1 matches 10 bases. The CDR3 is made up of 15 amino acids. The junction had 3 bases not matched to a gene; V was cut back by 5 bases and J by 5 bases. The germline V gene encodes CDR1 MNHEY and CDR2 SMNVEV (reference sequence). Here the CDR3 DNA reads TGTGCCAGCAGTCCAGGACAGGGGGATAATTCACCCCTCCACTTT. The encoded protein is CASSPGQGDNSPLHF.

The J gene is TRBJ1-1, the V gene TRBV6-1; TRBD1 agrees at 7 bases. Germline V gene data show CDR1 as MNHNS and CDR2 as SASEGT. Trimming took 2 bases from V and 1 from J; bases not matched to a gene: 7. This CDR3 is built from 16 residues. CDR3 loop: CASSERGTAPNTEAFF. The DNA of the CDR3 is TGTGCCAGCAGTGAAAGGGGGACAGCCCCGAACACTGAAGCTTTCTTT.

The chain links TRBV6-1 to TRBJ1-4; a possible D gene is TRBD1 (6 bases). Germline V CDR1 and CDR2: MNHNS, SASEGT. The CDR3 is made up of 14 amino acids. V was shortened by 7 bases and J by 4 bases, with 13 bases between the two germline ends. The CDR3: CASMGGGFNEKLFF. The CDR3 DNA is TGTGCCAGCATGGGAGGGGGATTTAATGAAAAACTGTTTTTT.

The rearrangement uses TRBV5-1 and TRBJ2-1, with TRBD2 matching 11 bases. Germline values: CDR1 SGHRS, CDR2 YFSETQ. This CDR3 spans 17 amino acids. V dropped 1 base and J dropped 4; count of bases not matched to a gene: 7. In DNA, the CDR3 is TGCGCCAGCAGCTTGATGCTAGCGGGAGGTGTGTACAATGAGCAGTTCTTC. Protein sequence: CASSLMLAGGVYNEQFF.

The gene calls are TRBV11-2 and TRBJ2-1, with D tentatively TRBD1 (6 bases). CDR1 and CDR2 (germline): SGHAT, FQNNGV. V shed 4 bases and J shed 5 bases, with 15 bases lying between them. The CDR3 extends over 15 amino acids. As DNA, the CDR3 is TGTGCCAGCAGCTCCAGGGGTAGGCTTGACAATGAGCAGTTCTTC. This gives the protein CASSSRGRLDNEQFF. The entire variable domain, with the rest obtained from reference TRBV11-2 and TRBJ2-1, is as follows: EAGVAQSPRYKIIEKRQSVAFWCNPISGHATLYWYQQILGQGPKLLIQFQNNGVVDDSQLPKDRFSAERLKGVDSTLKIQPAKLEDSAVYLCASSSRGRLDNEQFFGPGTRLTVL.